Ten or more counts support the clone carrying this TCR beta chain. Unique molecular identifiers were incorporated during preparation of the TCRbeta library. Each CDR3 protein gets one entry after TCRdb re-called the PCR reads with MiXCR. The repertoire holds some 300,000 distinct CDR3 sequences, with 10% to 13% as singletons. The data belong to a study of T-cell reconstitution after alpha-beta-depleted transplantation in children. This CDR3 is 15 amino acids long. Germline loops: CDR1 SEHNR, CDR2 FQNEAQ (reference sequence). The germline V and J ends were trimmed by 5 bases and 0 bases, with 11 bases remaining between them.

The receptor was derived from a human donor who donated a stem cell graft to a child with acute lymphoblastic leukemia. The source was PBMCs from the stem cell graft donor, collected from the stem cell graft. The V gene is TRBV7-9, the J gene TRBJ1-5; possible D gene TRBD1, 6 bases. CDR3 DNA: TGTGCCAGCAGCCCTAGGACAGTTAGCAATCAGCCCCAGCATTTT. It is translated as CASSPRTVSNQPQHF.